These T cell receptor beta chains were read from a single sample in a study of cytomegalovirus exposure and HLA in healthy donors. Some clones are missing from TCRdb's copy, which holds only in-frame ones; the method was immunoSEQ multiplex PCR. The sample has 95,000 to 130,000 clones, 81% seen once. Input material: PBMCs. Receptor source: a woman aged 25-40 years in good health and CMV-seronegative. The CDR3 runs from the conserved cysteine through the conserved F or W. A D gene is named only where the DNA matches it firmly. Clone size is given for some rows only: seen once, a few or many times, or a class if the clone is expanded.

v_call: TRBV14
j_call: TRBJ2-3
clone_size: few
d_call: TRBD2
cdr3_length: 17
cdr3_nt: TGTGCCAGCAGCTTTTATAGCGGGAGTGTTGGCACAGATACGCAGTATTTT
cdr3_aa: CASSFYSGSVGTDTQYF

v_call: TRBV6-5
j_call: TRBJ1-6
clone_size: NA
d_call: TRBD1
cdr3_length: 15
cdr3_nt: TGTGCCAGCAGTTTCACCGGGACAGCCAATTCACCCCTCCACTTT
cdr3_aa: CASSFTGTANSPLHF

v_call: TRBV7-2
j_call: TRBJ2-7
clone_size: NA
d_call: NA
cdr3_length: 14
cdr3_nt: TGTGCCAGCAGCTCTCAAGGGGGGGTCTACGAGCAGTACTTC
cdr3_aa: CASSSQGGVYEQYF

v_call: TRBV7-7
j_call: TRBJ2-2
clone_size: NA
d_call: NA
cdr3_length: 17
cdr3_nt: TGTGCCAGCAGCTTAGATATGGGACACCCCAACACCGGGGAGCTGTTTTTT
cdr3_aa: CASSLDMGHPNTGELFF

v_call: TRBV19
j_call: TRBJ2-7
clone_size: NA
d_call: TRBD2
cdr3_length: 16
cdr3_nt: TGTGCCAGTAGTATTGATGGGGCGGGAGGGCCCTACGAGCAGTACTTC
cdr3_aa: CASSIDGAGGPYEQYF

v_call: TRBV10-3
j_call: TRBJ2-7
clone_size: few
d_call: TRBD2
cdr3_length: 13
cdr3_nt: TGTGCCATCAGGGGGACTAGTAACTACGAGCAGTACTTC
cdr3_aa: CAIRGTSNYEQYF

v_call: TRBV18
j_call: TRBJ1-3
clone_size: NA
d_call: NA
cdr3_length: 14
cdr3_nt: TGTGCCAGCTCGCATGAAGCTTCTGGAAACACCATATATTTT
cdr3_aa: CASSHEASGNTIYF

v_call: TRBV5-3
j_call: TRBJ2-3
clone_size: NA
d_call: TRBD2
cdr3_length: 17
cdr3_nt: TGTGCCAGAAGCTCGAAGACTAGCGGGAGTATCACAGATACGCAGTATTTT
cdr3_aa: CARSSKTSGSITDTQYF

v_call: TRBV9
j_call: TRBJ2-2
clone_size: NA
d_call: TRBD2
cdr3_length: 20
cdr3_nt: TGTGCCAGCAGCGCGCCCGGGGGGTCTAGCCGAACTTCGAACACCGGGGAGCTGTTTTTT
cdr3_aa: CASSAPGGSSRTSNTGELFF

v_call: TRBV7-9
j_call: TRBJ1-2
clone_size: NA
d_call: TRBD1
cdr3_length: 16
cdr3_nt: TGTGCCAGCAGCCCTGGGACAGGTCGGGCTGCGTATGGCTACACCTTC
cdr3_aa: CASSPGTGRAAYGYTF

v_call: TRBV28
j_call: TRBJ2-1
clone_size: NA
d_call: TRBD2
cdr3_length: 17
cdr3_nt: TGTGCCAGCACCATCCCCCACCTAGCGGGAGGGGTCGATGAGCAGTTCTTC
cdr3_aa: CASTIPHLAGGVDEQFF

v_call: TRBV7-8
j_call: TRBJ1-1
clone_size: NA
d_call: TRBD1
cdr3_length: 16
cdr3_nt: TGTGCCAGCAGCGGGCGGACAGGGCCCATGAACACTGAAGCTTTCTTT
cdr3_aa: CASSGRTGPMNTEAFF

v_call: TRBV19
j_call: TRBJ1-2
clone_size: few
d_call: NA
cdr3_length: 12
cdr3_nt: TGTGCCAGTAGTATCGGGGTCGAAGGCTACACCTTC
cdr3_aa: CASSIGVEGYTF

v_call: TRBV18
j_call: TRBJ2-7
clone_size: NA
d_call: TRBD1
cdr3_length: 13
cdr3_nt: TGTGCCAGCTCACCGGACAGGGTGGACGAGCAGTACTTC
cdr3_aa: CASSPDRVDEQYF

v_call: TRBV28
j_call: TRBJ2-5
clone_size: once
d_call: NA
cdr3_length: 16
cdr3_nt: TGTGCCAGCAGTTTCTTAGAGTCAGGGGTACAAGAGACCCAGTACTTC
cdr3_aa: CASSFLESGVQETQYF

v_call: TRBV10-1
j_call: TRBJ2-5
clone_size: NA
d_call: TRBD2
cdr3_length: 16
cdr3_nt: TGCGCCAGCAGTGAGTCATCAGGACTAGCGGGAGTTGAGCAGTACTTC
cdr3_aa: CASSESSGLAGVEQYF

v_call: TRBV28
j_call: TRBJ2-5
clone_size: NA
d_call: TRBD2
cdr3_length: 14
cdr3_nt: TGTGCCAGCAGTTCACTAGCGGGGCGGGAGACCCAGTACTTC
cdr3_aa: CASSSLAGRETQYF

v_call: TRBV5-6
j_call: TRBJ2-4
clone_size: NA
d_call: NA
cdr3_length: 14
cdr3_nt: TGTGCCAGCAGCTTCCAGGGCGCCAAAAACATTCAGTACTTC
cdr3_aa: CASSFQGAKNIQYF

v_call: TRBV27
j_call: TRBJ2-7
clone_size: NA
d_call: TRBD1
cdr3_length: 14
cdr3_nt: TGTGCCAGCAGTCCCCAACAGGGGACCTACGAGCAGTACTTC
cdr3_aa: CASSPQQGTYEQYF

v_call: TRBV10-1
j_call: TRBJ2-2
clone_size: NA
d_call: TRBD2
cdr3_length: 15
cdr3_nt: TGCGCCAGCAGTGCTTCTCGAGCGGGGACCGGGGAGCTGTTTTTT
cdr3_aa: CASSASRAGTGELFF

v_call: TRBV28
j_call: TRBJ2-4
clone_size: NA
d_call: TRBD1
cdr3_length: 14
cdr3_nt: TGTGCCAGCAGTACAGGGGGCGTCAAAAACATTCAGTACTTC
cdr3_aa: CASSTGGVKNIQYF

v_call: TRBV19
j_call: TRBJ1-5
clone_size: NA
d_call: TRBD1
cdr3_length: 16
cdr3_nt: TGTGCCAGTAGTATAGGGGACAGGTTTCGCAATCAGCCCCAGCATTTT
cdr3_aa: CASSIGDRFRNQPQHF

v_call: TRBV7-2
j_call: TRBJ2-7
clone_size: NA
d_call: NA
cdr3_length: 13
cdr3_nt: TGTGCCAGCAGCTGGGTCCGGGGCTACGAGCAGTACTTC
cdr3_aa: CASSWVRGYEQYF

v_call: TRBV6-5
j_call: TRBJ2-2
clone_size: NA
d_call: TRBD1
cdr3_length: 15
cdr3_nt: TGTGCCAGCAGGCCGGGACAGGGGGCCACCGGGGAGCTGTTTTTT
cdr3_aa: CASRPGQGATGELFF

v_call: TRBV5-1
j_call: TRBJ2-5
clone_size: once
d_call: TRBD2
cdr3_length: 16
cdr3_nt: TGCGCCAGCAGCTTGGCCCCGGGACTAGCGGGAGAGACCCAGTACTTC
cdr3_aa: CASSLAPGLAGETQYF

v_call: TRBV2
j_call: TRBJ2-4
clone_size: NA
d_call: NA
cdr3_length: 15
cdr3_nt: TGTGCCAGCACTGAGATCGATCGGGTAAAAAACATTCAGTACTTC
cdr3_aa: CASTEIDRVKNIQYF

v_call: TRBV7-2
j_call: TRBJ2-7
clone_size: NA
d_call: NA
cdr3_length: 15
cdr3_nt: TGTGCCAGCAGCTTAGTGGGAGCGAGCCCCTACGAGCAGTACTTC
cdr3_aa: CASSLVGASPYEQYF

v_call: TRBV9
j_call: TRBJ2-7
clone_size: NA
d_call: NA
cdr3_length: 13
cdr3_nt: TGTGCCAGCAGCGTCGACTCAACCTACGAGCAGTACTTC
cdr3_aa: CASSVDSTYEQYF